One and the same sample provided the 31 T cell receptor beta chains below, sequenced in a study of shared clonotypes between healthy human individuals. The repertoire was sequenced with immunoSEQ multiplex PCR; TCRdb's copy has only in-frame clones and lacks some. The repertoire holds over 400,000 clones, with around 85% as singletons. The material sequenced was PBMCs. These receptors originate from a woman aged 40 to 50 in good health. Some clones in this sample may be carry-over from other donors' samples.

Remarks on this clone: The germline gene is not matched at one end of the junction; a read error may be the cause. The rearrangement links TRBV6-1 to TRBJ1-5; 9 bases align to TRBD1. This CDR3 has 12 residues. The germline gives CDR1 MNHNS, CDR2 SASEGT. CDR3 in amino acids: CASSEWGTGLYF. CDR3 nucleotide sequence: TGTGCCAGCAGTGAATGGGGGACAGGGTTGTATTTT.

With respect to this clone: This is likely an artifact of a read error, given a far larger clone one base away. At the DNA level, this CDR3 is encoded by other sequences in the same sample as well. This chain uses TRBV7-9 with TRBJ1-3; D call uncertain. CDR1 and CDR2 from the germline V gene are SEHNR and FQNEAQ (reference sequence). The CDR3 is made up of 15 amino acids. Between the trimmed V and J ends, which lost 4 bases and 2 bases, there was a span of 12 bases. CDR3 sequence: CASSSSGRAGNTIYF. DNA for the CDR3: TGTGCCAGCAGCTCTAGTGGGAGGGCTGGAAACACCATATATTTT.

The J gene is TRBJ1-2, the V gene TRBV18, with TRBD1 identical over 8 bases. The V segment lost 4 bases and the J segment 8 bases; nucleotides outside the gene matches: 9. Germline values: CDR1 KGHSH, CDR2 LQKENI. CDR3 length: 14 amino acids. As DNA, the CDR3 is TGTGCCAGCTCACGGGACAGGTCCTTGGAAGGCTACACCTTC. It codes for CASSRDRSLEGYTF.

This rearrangement joins TRBV7-9 to TRBJ1-4; TRBD1 aligns across 10 bases. Per the germline V gene, CDR1 is SEHNR and CDR2 is FQNEAQ (reference sequence). The CDR3 contains 15 residues. The trim removed 5 bases at V and 10 bases at J, leaving 10 bases unmatched. CDR3 loop: CASSISTGGAGKLFF. CDR3 nucleotides: TGTGCCAGCAGCATTTCGACAGGGGGCGCGGGAAAACTGTTTTTT.

This clone was observed once. The V and J genes are TRBV6-1 and TRBJ1-2; D is undetermined. In germline, CDR1 is MNHNS, CDR2 SASEGT. V lost 6 bases to trimming and J lost 4 bases, with 15 bases between them. This CDR3 has 14 residues. CDR3 DNA: TGTGCCAGCAGCCCCGGGGTGGCTGGCTATGGCTACACCTTC. The encoded protein is CASSPGVAGYGYTF.

V gene TRBV10-3 combines with J gene TRBJ2-1; a weak D match, TRBD2 (5 bases). V was shortened by 8 bases and J by 5 bases, with 10 bases between the two germline ends. Germline CDR1 and CDR2: ENHRY and SYGVKD. The CDR3 extends over 12 amino acids. The DNA for the CDR3 is TGTGCCATCGGGAGACACAACAATGAGCAGTTCTTC. Protein product: CAIGRHNNEQFF.

A word on this clone: One base away lies a much larger clone, so this may be a sequencing read error. The V and J genes are TRBV13 and TRBJ2-7, with TRBD1 as a possible D gene (6 bases). V gave up 4 bases and J gave up 2 bases, with 18 bases separating them. CDR1 is PRHDT, CDR2 FYEKMQ, per germline (reference sequence). This CDR3 region has 16 residues. The CDR3 DNA sequence: TGTGCCAGCAGCTCCCCCGGGACACGGGTCCCCTACGAGCAGTACTTC. Protein: CASSSPGTRVPYEQYF.

In this sample, this clone turned up once. The identical CDR3 is also encoded by other nucleotide sequences in the sample. The chain is built from TRBV7-2 and TRBJ2-3, with D unresolved. The CDR3 has 12 residues. The V gene's germline CDR1 is SGHTA and CDR2 FQGNSA. V was shortened by 5 bases and J by 2 bases, with 5 bases between the two germline ends. As DNA, the CDR3 is TGTGCCAGCAGCCTTATCACAGATACGCAGTATTTT. The encoded protein is CASSLITDTQYF.

This clone was picked up a small number of times. The chain has TRBV20-1 and TRBJ2-7, with a possible D match to TRBD2 (5 bases). Germline loops: CDR1 DFQATT, CDR2 SNEGSKA (reference sequence). This CDR3 has 11 residues. CDR3 region: CGTRRAYEQYF. Here the CDR3 DNA reads TGCGGCACACGGCGGGCCTACGAGCAGTACTTC.

The table lists this clone with a count of one. This chain joins TRBV9 and TRBJ2-7; 8 nucleotides match TRBD2. This CDR3 has 14 amino acids. V shed 0 bases and J 4 bases; nucleotides not matched to a gene: 3. Germline CDR1 reads SGDLS; CDR2 reads YYNGEE. The CDR3 loop reads CASSVGTSRYEQYF. Written as DNA, the CDR3 is TGTGCCAGCAGCGTAGGGACTAGCCGTTACGAGCAGTACTTC.

V gene TRBV28 combines with J gene TRBJ2-3; tentatively, D is TRBD2 (5 bases). The CDR3 extends over 17 amino acids. Germline CDR1 and CDR2: MDHEN and SYDVKM. V was cut by 0 bases and J by 5 bases, with 18 bases left in between. This CDR3 reads CASSLWADGKNKDTQYF. The CDR3 coding sequence is TGTGCCAGCAGTTTATGGGCCGACGGGAAAAATAAAGATACGCAGTATTTT.

The chain links TRBV2 to TRBJ1-4, with a possible D match to TRBD1 (5 bases). V shed 6 bases and J shed 4 bases, with 12 bases lying between them. The germline V gene encodes CDR1 SNHLY and CDR2 FYNNEI. The CDR3 runs 14 residues. DNA of the CDR3: TGTGCCAGCAGGCGGGGCAGCCGTAATGAAAAACTGTTTTTT. Its protein is CASRRGSRNEKLFF.

This clone was counted between two and nine times. A read error may be the cause here, since a much bigger clone is one base away. The rearrangement joins TRBV18 to TRBJ1-5; D uncertain. Germline V gene data show CDR1 as KGHSH and CDR2 as LQKENI. This CDR3 region has 13 residues. The V end lost 8 bases, the J end lost 3 bases, and 11 bases lay between the germline ends. CDR3 in amino acids: CASPSRDNQPQHF. CDR3 sequence (DNA): TGTGCCAGCCCATCACGAGACAATCAGCCCCAGCATTTT.

The chain is built from TRBV29-1 and TRBJ2-4; 7 positions match TRBD2. There are 13 residues in the CDR3. Germline CDR1 is SQVTM and CDR2 is ANQGSEA. The V and J ends lost 0 bases and 8 bases, in that order; junction bases with no gene match: 4. DNA of the CDR3: TGCAGCGTTGAAGATGGGGGGAGGGACATTCAGTACTTC. It specifies CSVEDGGRDIQYF.

The V gene is TRBV29-1, the J gene TRBJ2-3, with 8 nucleotides matching TRBD2. Germline assignment: CDR1 SQVTM and CDR2 ANQGSEA. The V gene end was trimmed by 1 base and the J gene end by 2 bases; junction bases not matched to a gene: 8. The CDR3 length is 16 residues. The CDR3 reads CSVEGQRELDTDTQYF. The CDR3 coding sequence is TGCAGCGTTGAAGGACAGCGGGAGTTGGACACAGATACGCAGTATTTT.

The CDR3 sequence is CASSHGTSGINEQFF. The DNA for the CDR3 is TGTGCCAGCAGTCACGGGACTAGCGGGATAAATGAGCAGTTCTTC. V gene TRBV6-4 combines with J gene TRBJ2-1, with 13 bases aligning to TRBD2. J lost 7 bases, V lost 5 bases, and 5 bases had no gene match. Germline V gene data show CDR1 as MRHNA and CDR2 as SNTAGT. The CDR3 is 15 residues long.

The chain uses TRBV5-4 and TRBJ1-2; perhaps TRBD1 as D (5 bases). V was trimmed by 0 bases and J by 2 bases, leaving 8 bases between them. The CDR3 spans 14 residues. Germline CDR1 is SGHNT and CDR2 is YYREEE (reference sequence). The CDR3 nucleotides are TGTGCCAGCAGCTTGGATGGGGCCAACTATGGCTACACCTTC. Translated, it gives CASSLDGANYGYTF. Full variable domain (rest looked up from reference TRBV5-4 and TRBJ1-2): ETGVTQSPTHLIKTRGQQVTLRCSSQSGHNTVSWYQQALGQGPQFIFQYYREEENGRGNFPPRFSGLQFPNYSSELNVNALELDDSALYLCASSLDGANYGYTFGSGTRLTVV.

The CDR3 coding sequence is TGTGCCAGCAGCTTAGACTTCAATGAGCAGTTCTTC. Amino acids: CASSLDFNEQFF. The V gene is TRBV7-9, the J gene TRBJ2-1; D unclear. Trimming pared 1 base from V and 6 bases from J, leaving 4 bases between. Looked up from germline, CDR1 is SEHNR and CDR2 is FQNEAQ (reference sequence). The CDR3 is 12 amino acids.

The chain carries TRBV7-2 and TRBJ2-7; no clear D gene. CDR3 length equals 14 residues. Trimming removed 4 bases from V and 2 bases from J, with 12 bases in between. Germline V lookup: CDR1 SGHTA, CDR2 FQGNSA. The CDR3 DNA reads TGTGCCAGCAGCTCAGGATCAAGCCCCTACGAGCAGTACTTC. Protein product: CASSSGSSPYEQYF.

Comments on this clone: A far larger clone is one nucleotide away, so this likely arose from a read error. The CDR3 bases are TGTGCCAGCAGCTCCTTGCGGACAGGGCTGTATCAGCCCCAGCATTTT. Protein sequence: CASSSLRTGLYQPQHF. This chain uses TRBV27 with TRBJ1-5; 8 bases align to TRBD1. V gave up 6 bases and J gave up 5 bases; unmatched junction bases: 12. Germline V gives CDR1 MNHEY, CDR2 SMNVEV (reference sequence). CDR3 length: 16 amino acids.

There are a few counts of this clone. The rearrangement joins TRBV5-4 to TRBJ2-1; D is possibly TRBD2 (6 bases). The CDR3 length is 14 residues. V dropped 6 bases and J dropped 4 bases, with 14 bases sitting between them. Germline lookup yields CDR1 SGHNT and CDR2 YYREEE (reference sequence). This CDR3 is CASNGDGRYNEQFF. The CDR3 DNA is TGTGCCAGCAACGGGGACGGGAGATACAATGAGCAGTTCTTC.

As for this clone: A far larger clone is one base from this, pointing to a likely read error. The final CDR3 position lacks the conserved phenylalanine or tryptophan, pointing to a likely read error. The J gene is TRBJ2-7, the V gene TRBV7-9, with TRBD2 matching 7 bases. V trimming: 0 bases; J trimming: 4 bases; junction bases outside the gene matches: 9. Germline-derived CDR1 and CDR2 are SEHNR and FQNEAQ (reference sequence). CDR3 length: 16 residues. The CDR3 loop reads CASSLAGGPTRYEQYL. CDR3 DNA: TGTGCCAGCAGCTTAGCGGGAGGGCCCACTAGATACGAGCAGTACTTA.

The rearrangement joins TRBV5-1 to TRBJ2-1; 8 nucleotides agree with TRBD2. CDR1 is SGHRS and CDR2 is YFSETQ in the germline V gene. This CDR3 is built from 16 residues. J was trimmed by 4 bases and V by 0 bases; bases with no gene match: 6. This CDR3 is CASSLVLAGSYNEQFF. Here the CDR3 DNA reads TGCGCCAGCAGCTTGGTATTAGCGGGGTCGTACAATGAGCAGTTCTTC.

About this clone itself: This likely reflects a read error, since a far larger clone is one base away. The chain has TRBV27 and TRBJ2-1; no clear D gene. The germline V and J ends were trimmed by 5 bases and 3 bases, with 2 bases remaining between them. This CDR3 comprises 11 residues. CDR1 and CDR2 from the germline V gene are MNHEY and SMNVEV (reference sequence). The CDR3 nucleotides are TGTGCCAGCAGTGTCTACAATGAGCAGTTCTTC. Amino acid sequence: CASSVYNEQFF.

The V gene is TRBV7-9, the J gene TRBJ1-2, with a tentative D call TRBD1 (5 bases). Germline V lookup: CDR1 SEHNR, CDR2 FQNEAQ (reference sequence). This CDR3 region has 17 residues. V was pared by 7 bases and J by 8 bases, with 29 bases between. The CDR3 reads CASTLLAVPRVGGGYTF. Here the CDR3 DNA reads TGTGCCAGCACCCTCCTTGCGGTCCCCAGGGTCGGTGGGGGCTACACCTTC.

Regarding this clone: This likely came from a read error, as a far larger clone is one base away. This chain links TRBV28 with TRBJ2-4; D uncertain. The germline V gene has CDR1 MDHEN and CDR2 SYDVKM. CDR3 length equals 14 residues. CDR3 region: CAGSGRKGKNIQYF. The CDR3 DNA reads TGTGCCGGCAGTGGCAGGAAGGGCAAAAACATTCAGTACTTC.

V gene TRBV4-1 combines with J gene TRBJ2-2; TRBD2 matches 10 bases. The CDR3 sequence is 16 residues long. The J segment lost 7 bases and the V segment lost 0 bases, leaving 5 bases of the junction unmatched. CDR1 MGHRA and CDR2 YSYEKL come from the germline V gene. CDR3 residues: CASSQEPSGRSGELFF. CDR3 in DNA: TGCGCCAGCAGCCAAGAGCCTAGCGGGAGAAGCGGGGAGCTGTTTTTT.

The V gene is TRBV19, the J gene TRBJ2-5, with 9 bases that match TRBD2. The CDR3 contains 15 residues. From germline, CDR1 is LNHDA and CDR2 SQIVND (reference sequence). V gave up 7 bases and J gave up 11 bases; unmatched junction bases: 17. CDR3: CASNPNRGLTSGQYF. CDR3 nucleotides: TGTGCCAGTAACCCTAATCGGGGCCTGACTAGCGGTCAGTACTTC. The full variable domain, in which reference TRBV19 and TRBJ2-5 provide the parts outside the CDR3, is DGGITQSPKYLFRKEGQNVTLSCEQNLNHDAMYWYRQDPGQGLRLIYYSQIVNDFQKGDIAEGYSVSREKKESFPLTVTSAQKNPTAFYLCASNPNRGLTSGQYFGPGTRLLVL.

This rearrangement joins TRBV4-3 to TRBJ2-1, with a tentative D call TRBD2 (6 bases). Germline lookup yields CDR1 LGHNA and CDR2 YSLEER. The V end lost 4 bases, the J end lost 8 bases, and 18 bases lay between the germline ends. The CDR3 runs to 15 residues. The CDR3 protein is CASSPSWTTEDEQFF. Written as DNA, the CDR3 is TGCGCCAGCAGCCCTTCATGGACTACCGAGGATGAGCAGTTCTTC.

The chain has TRBV5-4 and TRBJ2-7; TRBD2 aligns across 11 bases. V was clipped by 4 bases and J by 7 bases; unmatched bases: 10. From germline, CDR1 is SGHNT and CDR2 YYREEE (reference sequence). The CDR3 loop spans 15 amino acids. CDR3 nucleotides: TGTGCCAGCAGCAAGACCGAGCTAGCGGGAGGAGAGCAGTACTTC. This gives the protein CASSKTELAGGEQYF.

This chain uses TRBV14 with TRBJ1-2; D is unresolved. CDR1 is SGHDN and CDR2 is FVKESK in the germline V gene. The CDR3 has 13 amino acids. Trimming took 1 base from V and 5 from J, leaving 8 bases between them. CDR3 in DNA: TGTGCCAGCAGCCAAGGGACGACGTATGGCTACACCTTC. As protein: CASSQGTTYGYTF.